These 12 T cell receptor beta chains originate from one sample sequenced in a study of cytomegalovirus exposure and HLA in healthy donors. PCR primers comprised 60 Vbeta and 13 Jbeta primers. TCRdb keeps only in-frame clones here, not all; method: immunoSEQ multiplex PCR. The sample records 150,000 to 200,000 clones, 77% being singletons. Input material: PBMCs. All receptors derive from a male donor in good health and CMV-seropositive.

This chain connects TRBV18 to TRBJ2-5; D is undetermined. V was trimmed by 2 bases and J by 3 bases, leaving 4 bases between them. Germline V gene data show CDR1 as KGHSH and CDR2 as LQKENI. The CDR3 has 12 amino acids. The CDR3 region has the DNA TGTGCCAGCTCACCAGAGGAAGAGACCCAGTACTTC. Translating gives CASSPEEETQYF.

This clone was counted a few times. The CDR3 DNA follows: TGTGCCAGCCTCCCCCAGGGGAATACTGAAGCTTTCTTT. As protein: CASLPQGNTEAFF. The chain employs TRBV2 and TRBJ1-1; TRBD1 might be the D (6 bases). Germline V gene sequence: CDR1 SNHLY, CDR2 FYNNEI. V was shortened by 8 bases and J by 5 bases, with 15 bases between the two germline ends. This CDR3 contains 13 residues.

The chain joins TRBV10-2 to TRBJ1-3; a possible D gene is TRBD1 (6 bases). Germline CDR1 WSHSY, CDR2 SAAADI. This CDR3 spans 14 amino acids. The V and J ends lost 5 bases and 3 bases respectively, with 11 bases between them. The CDR3, as DNA: TGCGCCAGCAGTTCTTACAGGGTTGGAAACACCATATATTTT. It codes for CASSSYRVGNTIYF.

This chain connects TRBV2 to TRBJ2-4; 9 bases align to TRBD1. The germline CDR1 and CDR2 sequences are SNHLY and FYNNEI. The V segment lost 5 bases and the J segment 8 bases; nucleotides outside the gene matches: 10. The CDR3 is 15 amino acids. The CDR3 nucleotides are TGTGCCAGCAGTACGTTGGGGACAGGGAGAGACATTCAGTACTTC. Translated, it gives CASSTLGTGRDIQYF.

The V call is TRBV25-1, the J call TRBJ1-2; 7 positions match TRBD1. Looked up from germline, CDR1 is MGHDK and CDR2 is SYGVNS. Germline trimming cut 1 base from V and 5 bases from J; bases unmatched to any gene: 1. The CDR3 contains 13 residues. The CDR3, as DNA: TGTGCCAGCAGTGAATCGACAGGGTATGGCTACACCTTC. Protein sequence: CASSESTGYGYTF.

The rearrangement joins TRBV11-2 to TRBJ2-7; TRBD2 is a possible D gene (6 bases). Germline-derived CDR1 and CDR2 are SGHAT and FQNNGV. Trimming took 2 bases from V and 2 from J, leaving 16 bases between them. This CDR3 has 16 amino acids. CDR3 sequence reads: CASSLLTGLLAYEQYF. The CDR3 bases are TGTGCCAGCAGCTTACTAACGGGACTCCTCGCCTACGAGCAGTACTTC.

This clone was detected only a few times. The genes are TRBV7-8 and TRBJ1-1, with 11 nucleotides matching TRBD1. Germline CDR1 SGHVS, CDR2 FQNEAQ. This CDR3 has 13 residues. V shed 6 bases, J shed 5 bases, and the junction held 2 bases outside the gene matches. DNA for the CDR3: TGTGCCAGCAGTGGGACAGGGGGAACTGAAGCTTTCTTT. Translated: CASSGTGGTEAFF.

V is TRBV19 and J is TRBJ2-7; D is ambiguous. Germline CDR1 and CDR2: LNHDA and SQIVND (reference sequence). The ends were cut back, 5 bases at V and 3 bases at J, with 11 bases in the middle. CDR3 length: 13 residues. The CDR3: CASSFSPRYEQYF. CDR3 DNA sequence: TGTGCCAGTAGTTTCAGTCCACGCTACGAGCAGTACTTC.

The rearrangement uses TRBV30 and TRBJ2-7; D may be TRBD1 (6 bases). The CDR3 has 13 residues. Germline V lookup: CDR1 GTSNPN, CDR2 SVGIG (reference sequence). The V gene lost 5 bases and the J gene lost 4 bases, with 15 bases spanning the gap. The CDR3 loop reads CAWGPDRVYEQYF. CDR3 coding DNA: TGTGCCTGGGGCCCGGACAGAGTTTACGAGCAGTACTTC.

The chain recombines TRBV5-6 with TRBJ1-2, with D possibly matching TRBD1 (6 bases). Germline CDR1 and CDR2: SGHDT and YYEEEE. Trimming stripped 4 bases from V and 3 bases from J, with 13 bases between. CDR3 length: 14 residues. The chain's CDR3 is CASSQRQAYYGYTF. The CDR3 coding sequence is TGTGCCAGCAGCCAACGACAGGCCTACTATGGCTACACCTTC.

To note about this clone: A read error may account for a junction end that differs from germline. The chain links TRBV14 to TRBJ2-1; D gene unclear. Germline CDR1 SGHDN, CDR2 FVKESK. The CDR3 loop spans 12 amino acids. The CDR3 is CASSQPRVPQIF. The CDR3 DNA reads TGTGCCAGCAGCCAACCCCGGGTTCCTCAAATCTTC.

V usage is TRBV6-1 and J usage is TRBJ2-5; maybe TRBD1 (6 bases). The DNA end lines up better with TRBJ2-7; the J call may be wrong. The CDR3 spans 14 residues. Per the germline V gene, CDR1 is MNHNS and CDR2 is SASEGT. The chain's CDR3 is CASSDSGAYYEQYF. The CDR3 DNA reads as TGTGCCAGCAGTGATTCAGGGGCCTACTACGAGCAGTACTTC.